This is a list of T cell receptor beta chains from one sample in a study of T cell repertoires in cytomegalovirus infection. Using its own MiXCR run on the reads, TCRdb lists one record per CDR3 protein. The table records approximately 500,000 distinct CDR3 sequences, around 11% of them present only once. Sequencing used PBMCs. Source of these receptors: a human donor in good health (CMV status not recorded). Some clones in this sample may be carry-over from other donors' samples. Each CDR3 is given with its conserved first and last residue. A D gene is named only where the DNA matches it firmly. Only part of the rows carry a size: once, few, many, or a class if the clone is expanded.

D | J | V | size | DNA | CDR3
TRBD2 | TRBJ2-7 | TRBV20-1 | few | TGCAGTGCTAGAGATCCTAGCGGGGTTAGCTCCTACGAGCAGTACTTC | CSARDPSGVSSYEQYF
NA | TRBJ2-7 | TRBV29-1 | few | TGCAGCGTTGAAGATCTGAGTTACGAGCAGTACTTC | CSVEDLSYEQYF
NA | TRBJ1-1 | TRBV19 | NA | TGTGCCAGTACCTTCCGGGGCCTGAACACTGAAGCTTTCTTT | CASTFRGLNTEAFF
TRBD1 | TRBJ2-7 | TRBV20-1 | few | TGCAGTGCTATATGGGACAGGGGCGGCGAGCAGTACTTC | CSAIWDRGGEQYF
TRBD2 | TRBJ2-2 | TRBV10-3 | many | TGTGCCATCAGCGTCAGGGATCTAGCGGGAGGGCCGGGCACCGGGGAGCTGTTTTTT | CAISVRDLAGGPGTGELFF
NA | TRBJ1-6 | TRBV20-1 | many | TGCAGTGCACTTCGGGGACAAGGAAATTCACCCCTCCACTTT | CSALRGQGNSPLHF
NA | TRBJ1-1 | TRBV27 | many | TGTGCCAGCAGTTTAAGGGCAGCCCCAGATCGAGCTTTCTTT | CASSLRAAPDRAFF
NA | TRBJ2-3 | TRBV4-2 | many | TGTGCCAGCAGCCAAGCGGGAAATGCACCAGATACGCAGTATTTT | CASSQAGNAPDTQYF
NA | TRBJ2-2 | TRBV11-2 | many | TGTGCCAGCAGTCCCAGGGGTAACACCGGGGAGCTGTTTTTT | CASSPRGNTGELFF
TRBD1 | TRBJ2-7 | TRBV2 | many | TGTGCCAGCATCCCTGACAGGGCCAGCTCCTACGAGCAGTACTTC | CASIPDRASSYEQYF
NA | TRBJ1-2 | TRBV7-7 | many | TGTGCCAGCAGCTCTCGGACAAGGCTCTATGGCTACACCTTC | CASSSRTRLYGYTF
NA | TRBJ2-5 | TRBV15 | NA | TGTGCCACCAGCAGAGGGGGCGCGGGTGAGACCCAGTACTTC | CATSRGGAGETQYF
TRBD1 | TRBJ1-4 | TRBV7-9 | many | TGTGCCAGCAGCTTAGGGGACAGAGAGAATGAAAAACTGTTTTTT | CASSLGDRENEKLFF
NA | TRBJ2-3 | TRBV10-3 | many | TGTGCCATCAGTGAGCCAGGGGCAGATACGCAGTATTTT | CAISEPGADTQYF
NA | TRBJ2-1 | TRBV28 | many | TGTGCCAGCAGTTCAGGGGCAAGGGAATTCTTC | CASSSGAREFF
TRBD1 | TRBJ1-5 | TRBV2 | few | TGTGCCAGCCGGGACAGAGGTATCGGCAATCAGCCCCAGCATTTT | CASRDRGIGNQPQHF
TRBD2 | TRBJ2-3 | TRBV20-1 | NA | TGCAGTGCTAGAAGCGGGGGAAGCACAGATACGCAGTATTTT | CSARSGGSTDTQYF